This T cell receptor beta chain came from a study of blood T cells in healthy people across ages. Study observations and caveats: Researchers report that TCR beta diversity correlated strongly with naive T cell percentage.

In germline, CDR1 is SGHTA, CDR2 FQGNSA. V gave up 5 bases and J gave up 3 bases, with 17 bases separating them. The length of the CDR3 is 15 residues. This clonotype has only a few counts. The antigen remains unidentified. Then a second PCR, running roughly 7 to 11 cycles, was carried out with a sample-barcoded 5' primer and a J-beta primer mix. All cDNA molecules were each tagged by a template-switch adaptor with 12 random nucleotides. TCRdb itself ran the 5' RACE reads through MiXCR, one entry per CDR3 protein. The data hold over 1,500,000 distinct CDR3 sequences, with 35% to 50% observed a single time.

J is TRBJ2-7 and V is TRBV7-2; TRBD1 might be the D (6 bases). The sequence was collected from a human donor in good health. The material sequenced was blood. The CDR3: CASSTPGTSYYEQYF. CDR3 nucleotide sequence: TGTGCCAGCAGCACACCCGGGACATCTTACTACGAGCAGTACTTC.